The present TCR beta chain was sequenced within a study of regulatory T cells in long-lasting Graves disease. In its sample, this clonotype was seen a few times. Both iRepertoire HTBI primers and Arm-PCR of CDR3 regions were used to build the TCR beta libraries. MiXCR was run by TCRdb on the multiplex PCR reads, yielding one entry per CDR3 protein. The data hold about 430,000 distinct CDR3 sequences, with around 23% observed a single time. This CDR3 has 15 amino acids. Per the germline V gene, CDR1 is DFQATT and CDR2 is SNEGSKA (reference sequence). V gave up 5 bases and J gave up 4 bases; unmatched junction bases: 8. Time point here: persistent/refractory GD, antithyroid drugs over 5 years with positive TRAb. Construction of the TCR library relied on RNA isolated from PBMCs.

This TCR was recovered from a female donor with Graves disease. Sequenced material: peripheral blood mononuclear cells (PBMCs), taken when the disease was refractory, from a patient treated with antithyroid drugs. The V and J genes are TRBV20-1 and TRBJ1-1; 12 nucleotides align to TRBD1. The CDR3 sequence is CSAPGTGGWSTEAFF. In nucleotides, the CDR3 is TGCAGTGCTCCCGGGACAGGGGGCTGGAGCACTGAAGCTTTCTTT.